The 15 T cell receptor beta chains below all came from one sample that was sequenced in a study of shared clonotypes between healthy human individuals. Sequencing was performed with immunoSEQ multiplex PCR; in TCRdb, only in-frame clones are kept and a portion is missing. The sample has under 2,000,000 clones, approximately 94% seen once. CD45RO-negative, CCR7-selected cells formed the naive CD8 fraction, which excluded terminally differentiated effector memory CD45RA+ cells. The sequenced sample was naive CD8+ T cells sorted from blood. These receptors all come from a man aged 18 to 29 in good health.

The count of this clone is one. V and J are TRBV11-2 and TRBJ2-7; possibly TRBD1 for D (6 bases). Trimming cost V 8 bases and J 2 bases, with 19 bases left between them. The CDR3 is 15 amino acids. CDR1 and CDR2 (germline): SGHAT, FQNNGV. CDR3: CASGFGARGTYEQYF. The CDR3 nucleotides read TGTGCCAGCGGATTCGGGGCAAGGGGGACCTACGAGCAGTACTTC.

The V call is TRBV4-3, the J call TRBJ2-7, with 7 bases that match TRBD2. The CDR3 is 15 residues long. J was trimmed by 2 bases and V by 1 base; bases with no gene match: 5. Germline CDR1 is LGHNA and CDR2 is YSLEER. This CDR3 is CASSQGGEGPYEQYF. DNA of the CDR3: TGCGCCAGCAGCCAAGGAGGGGAGGGGCCCTACGAGCAGTACTTC.

The chain carries TRBV4-2 and TRBJ2-7; TRBD2 might be the D (6 bases). Germline V lookup: CDR1 LGHNA, CDR2 YNFKEQ. CDR3 length: 17 residues. The V end lost 2 bases, the J end lost 0 bases, and 17 bases lay between the germline ends. This CDR3 is CASSQFQTGDNSYEQYF. For the CDR3, the DNA is TGTGCCAGCAGCCAATTCCAGACGGGAGACAACTCCTACGAGCAGTACTTC.

V gene TRBV7-9 combines with J gene TRBJ1-1, with a possible D match to TRBD1 (5 bases). This CDR3 has 13 amino acids. The V and J ends lost 7 bases and 1 base respectively, with 10 bases between them. Germline V gene data show CDR1 as SEHNR and CDR2 as FQNEAQ (reference sequence). CDR3 in DNA: TGTGCCAGCAACACGGGGGGGAACACTGAAGCTTTCTTT. As protein: CASNTGGNTEAFF.

The chain has TRBV6-5 and TRBJ1-2; 12 bases map to TRBD1. V was pared by 6 bases and J by 4 bases, with 6 bases of the junction left unmatched. Germline values: CDR1 MNHEY, CDR2 SVGAGI. The CDR3 loop spans 15 amino acids. The CDR3 sequence is CASSQGTGGGYGYTF. The CDR3 nucleotides read TGTGCCAGCAGCCAAGGGACAGGGGGCGGCTATGGCTACACCTTC.

The chain employs TRBV7-2 and TRBJ2-1; the D gene is possibly TRBD2 (6 bases). The germline V gene has CDR1 SGHTA and CDR2 FQGNSA. V was cut by 4 bases and J by 0 bases, with 10 bases left in between. The length of the CDR3 is 15 residues. The CDR3 here is CASSSSASSYNEQFF. DNA of the CDR3: TGTGCCAGCAGCTCTAGCGCTAGCTCCTACAATGAGCAGTTCTTC.

This clone came up once. This chain joins TRBV5-8 and TRBJ1-1; 8 bases are a match to TRBD1. The CDR3 runs 17 residues. Germline CDR1 is SGHTS and CDR2 is YDEGEE. V lost 3 bases, J lost 0 bases, and 10 bases stayed unmatched. The CDR3 DNA sequence: TGTGCCAGCAGCTCCGGACAGGGAGGGTTTGTGAACACTGAAGCTTTCTTT. Translation gives CASSSGQGGFVNTEAFF.

The chain's CDR3 is CASSSDLQGLRAYEQYF. CDR3 DNA: TGTGCCAGCAGTTCCGACCTGCAGGGCTTAAGGGCCTACGAGCAGTACTTC. The chain joins TRBV27 to TRBJ2-7; tentative D call: TRBD1 (5 bases). The CDR3 covers 17 residues. CDR1 is MNHEY, CDR2 SMNVEV, per germline (reference sequence). Between the trimmed V and J ends, which lost 4 bases and 2 bases, there was a span of 21 bases.

J is TRBJ1-1 and V is TRBV4-1, with TRBD1 identical over 7 bases. The V gene end was trimmed by 5 bases and the J gene end by 2 bases; junction bases not matched to a gene: 14. Looked up from germline, CDR1 is MGHRA and CDR2 is YSYEKL. This CDR3 comprises 17 residues. This chain's CDR3 is CASSTQLGQEVNTEAFF. The CDR3 DNA sequence: TGCGCCAGCAGCACTCAATTAGGACAGGAAGTTAACACTGAAGCTTTCTTT.

The chain's CDR3 is CASSLANRGELFF. In DNA, the CDR3 is TGTGCCAGCAGCTTAGCTAACAGGGGGGAGCTGTTTTTT. The chain uses TRBV7-9 and TRBJ2-2; TRBD1 might be the D (5 bases). The CDR3 totals 13 residues. With 0 bases removed from V and 8 bases from J, the gap between germline ends came to 7 bases. CDR1 and CDR2 from the germline V gene are SEHNR and FQNEAQ (reference sequence).

J is TRBJ1-3 and V is TRBV27, with D tentatively TRBD1 (5 bases). The V end was cut by 6 bases, the J end by 4 bases, with 19 bases between. Germline V gene lookup returns CDR1 MNHEY and CDR2 SMNVEV (reference sequence). The CDR3 is made up of 16 amino acids. In DNA form, the CDR3 reads TGTGCCAGCAGACAAGACAGTGCAGAGGGGGGAAACACCATATATTTT. Translating it yields CASRQDSAEGGNTIYF.

This clone was observed once. This chain joins TRBV19 and TRBJ2-7, with TRBD2 identical over 7 bases. Trimming took 4 bases from V and 2 from J; bases not matched to a gene: 2. The CDR3 has 13 residues. From germline, CDR1 is LNHDA and CDR2 SQIVND (reference sequence). CDR3 sequence reads: CASSRAGTYEQYF. Here the CDR3 DNA reads TGTGCCAGTAGTAGAGCGGGGACCTACGAGCAGTACTTC.

The CDR3 DNA reads TGTGCCAGCAGCGTATTTGGGGGGGCTATCGACAATGAGCAGTTCTTC. Encoded protein: CASSVFGGAIDNEQFF. The chain uses TRBV9 and TRBJ2-1, with a weak D call TRBD2 (7 bases). Trimming cost V 1 base and J 5 bases, with 16 bases left between them. The germline CDR1 and CDR2 sequences are SGDLS and YYNGEE. There are 16 residues in the CDR3.

The chain links TRBV10-3 to TRBJ2-3; D perhaps matches TRBD2 (6 bases). This CDR3 is built from 14 residues. V lost 2 bases and J 4 bases, leaving 10 bases between the germline ends. The germline V gene has CDR1 ENHRY and CDR2 SYGVKD. The CDR3 is CAISEGWEADTQYF. CDR3 DNA: TGTGCCATCAGTGAGGGGTGGGAGGCAGATACGCAGTATTTT.

The V gene is TRBV5-8, the J gene TRBJ2-7; tentatively, D is TRBD1 (5 bases). V was clipped by 4 bases and J by 2 bases, with 13 bases between them. The CDR3 is 14 residues long. Germline V gene lookup returns CDR1 SGHTS and CDR2 YDEGEE. In DNA, the CDR3 is TGTGCCAGCAGCCACGGACAAGGACCCTACGAGCAGTACTTC. Protein product: CASSHGQGPYEQYF.